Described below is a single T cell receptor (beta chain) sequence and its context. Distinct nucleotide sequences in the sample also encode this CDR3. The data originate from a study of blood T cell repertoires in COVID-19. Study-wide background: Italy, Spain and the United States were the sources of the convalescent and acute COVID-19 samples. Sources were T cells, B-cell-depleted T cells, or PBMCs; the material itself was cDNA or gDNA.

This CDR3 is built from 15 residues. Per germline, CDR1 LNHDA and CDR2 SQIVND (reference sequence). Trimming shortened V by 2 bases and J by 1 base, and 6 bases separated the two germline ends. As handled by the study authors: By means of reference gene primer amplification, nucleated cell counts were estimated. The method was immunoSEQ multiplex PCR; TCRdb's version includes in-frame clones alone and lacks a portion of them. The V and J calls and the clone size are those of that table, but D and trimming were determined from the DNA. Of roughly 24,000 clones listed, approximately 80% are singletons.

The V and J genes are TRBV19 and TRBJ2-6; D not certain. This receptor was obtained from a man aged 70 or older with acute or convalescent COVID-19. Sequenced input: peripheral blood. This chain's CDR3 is CASSIYRSGANVLTF. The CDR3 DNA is TGTGCCAGTAGTATATATCGGTCTGGGGCCAACGTCCTGACTTTC.